The sequence of this T cell receptor (beta chain) was determined in a study of Ad26.COV2.S vaccination and SARS-CoV-2 variants. Trimming left V 0 bases short and J 0 bases short, with 18 bases between. CDR3 size: 18 residues. Germline CDR1 is ENHRY and CDR2 is SYGVKD. For this clone: Its cognate antigen is unknown.

TCRdb's copy holds only in-frame clones and misses some; the assay was immunoSEQ multiplex PCR. The sample shows over 130,000 clones, 86% of them seen only once. General study results and limits: Analyses that measured TCR breadth and depth may have underestimated total T cell responses. Spike-specific CD8+ and CD4+ T cell responses reportedly showed substantial breadth after vaccination. Researchers reported similar non-spike TCR breadth in vaccine and placebo recipients. Vaccinees showed greater spike-specific TCR breadth than placebo recipients.

This clonotype originated in a human donor who had recovered from COVID-19. This material consisted of peripheral blood, taken after recovery from COVID-19. This chain uses TRBV10-3 with TRBJ2-7, with TRBD2 as a possible D gene (5 bases). The CDR3 region is CAISESPGRSPSSYEQYF. CDR3 DNA sequence: TGTGCCATCAGTGAGTCCCCTGGGAGAAGCCCCAGCTCCTACGAGCAGTACTTC.